The 32 T cell receptor beta chains listed next were all sequenced from one sample in a study of cytomegalovirus exposure and HLA in healthy donors. PCR primers comprised 60 Vbeta and 13 Jbeta primers. TCRdb keeps only in-frame clones here, not all; method: immunoSEQ multiplex PCR. The table records about 160,000 clones, around four fifths of them present only once. The sequenced sample consisted of PBMCs. The receptors originated from a female donor in good health and CMV-seronegative.

This sequence joins TRBV30 and TRBJ2-3, with 9 nucleotides matching TRBD2. The CDR3 totals 18 residues. V dropped 1 base and J dropped 4; count of bases not matched to a gene: 15. Germline loops: CDR1 GTSNPN, CDR2 SVGIG (reference sequence). CDR3 region: CAWSGGGAGGPSADTQYF. Written as DNA, the CDR3 is TGTGCCTGGAGTGGCGGCGGGGCGGGAGGGCCCTCAGCAGATACGCAGTATTTT.

V gene TRBV5-6 combines with J gene TRBJ2-7; TRBD2 agrees at 10 bases. After removal of 5 bases from V and 7 bases from J, the junction contained 6 bases not matched to a gene. CDR1 and CDR2 (germline): SGHDT, YYEEEE. The CDR3 has 13 residues. The chain's CDR3 is CASSLPSGGEQYF. The CDR3 DNA sequence: TGTGCCAGCAGTCTTCCTAGCGGGGGAGAGCAGTACTTC.

The chain employs TRBV27 and TRBJ2-7; D is possibly TRBD1 (6 bases). Germline values: CDR1 MNHEY, CDR2 SMNVEV (reference sequence). The length of the CDR3 is 15 residues. Trimming cost V 6 bases and J 2 bases, with 17 bases left between them. CDR3 in DNA: TGTGCCAGCAGCAGAGGGGGAGTTACGACCTACGAGCAGTACTTC. This translates into CASSRGGVTTYEQYF.

The sample holds one count of this clone. V and J are TRBV27 and TRBJ2-5, with D maybe TRBD2 (7 bases). Between the trimmed V and J ends, which lost 6 bases and 4 bases, there was a span of 18 bases. This CDR3 has 15 residues. The germline CDR1 and CDR2 sequences are MNHEY and SMNVEV (reference sequence). The CDR3 region is CASSPRRGAGETQYF. The CDR3 nucleotides are TGTGCCAGCAGCCCTCGCCGGGGGGCAGGAGAGACCCAGTACTTC.

The chain couples TRBV6-5 to TRBJ1-2; possibly TRBD1 for D (5 bases). Germline assignment: CDR1 MNHEY and CDR2 SVGAGI. The CDR3 runs to 15 residues. V lost 6 bases and J lost 5, with 19 bases in between. CDR3 amino acids: CASRGGSARGYGYTF. The CDR3 nucleotides read TGTGCCAGCAGGGGGGGGTCAGCGAGAGGTTATGGCTACACCTTC.

CDR3 sequence (DNA): TGTGCCAGTAGTCCCGACTCGTTATGGTACGGCTACACCTTC. As protein: CASSPDSLWYGYTF. The V gene is TRBV19, the J gene TRBJ1-2; no clear D gene. Trimming took off 5 bases at V and 8 bases at J, with 18 bases between the two ends. The germline V gene has CDR1 LNHDA and CDR2 SQIVND (reference sequence). This CDR3 spans 14 amino acids.

The gene calls are TRBV6-4 and TRBJ1-2; D remains ambiguous. V was clipped by 6 bases and J by 2 bases, with 16 bases between them. CDR3 length equals 15 residues. CDR1 is MRHNA, CDR2 SNTAGT, per germline. DNA of the CDR3: TGTGCCAGCAGGTTGGAGGGTCTAGGAAACTATGGCTACACCTTC. It is translated as CASRLEGLGNYGYTF.

This clone was detected once. This chain links TRBV27 with TRBJ2-2, with 12 bases that match TRBD2. This CDR3 is built from 18 residues. V shed 7 bases, J shed 5 bases, and the junction held 14 bases outside the gene matches. Germline V lookup: CDR1 MNHEY, CDR2 SMNVEV (reference sequence). CDR3 region: CASIPRVRLAGETGELFF. CDR3 nucleotides: TGTGCCAGCATCCCCCGGGTCCGACTAGCGGGAGAAACCGGGGAGCTGTTTTTT.

This clone has a single count. The V and J genes are TRBV7-3 and TRBJ2-2; D is uncertain. This CDR3 contains 15 residues. V lost 2 bases and J 6 bases, leaving 13 bases between the germline ends. CDR1 is SGHTA, CDR2 FQGTGA, per germline. The CDR3 is CASSLLGQAAGELFF. The CDR3, as DNA: TGTGCCAGCAGCTTATTAGGCCAGGCAGCCGGGGAGCTGTTTTTT.

The V call is TRBV19, the J call TRBJ2-7; 8 bases match TRBD1. Germline lookup yields CDR1 LNHDA and CDR2 SQIVND (reference sequence). The CDR3 length is 13 residues. V was clipped by 4 bases and J by 12 bases; unmatched bases: 11. CDR3 loop: CASSTGDRPPAYF. In DNA, the CDR3 is TGTGCCAGTAGTACGGGGGACAGGCCGCCTGCGTACTTC. Using reference TRBV19 and TRBJ2-7 for the parts outside the CDR3, the full variable domain is DGGITQSPKYLFRKEGQNVTLSCEQNLNHDAMYWYRQDPGQGLRLIYYSQIVNDFQKGDIAEGYSVSREKKESFPLTVTSAQKNPTAFYLCASSTGDRPPAYFGPGTRLTVT.

This sequence joins TRBV5-4 and TRBJ1-1, with D hard to call. CDR1 and CDR2 from the germline V gene are SGHNT and YYREEE (reference sequence). CDR3 size: 13 residues. Trimming shortened V by 2 bases and J by 2 bases, and 7 bases separated the two germline ends. The CDR3 DNA reads TGTGCCAGCAGCTTCCGGGGAAACACTGAAGCTTTCTTT. This sequence encodes CASSFRGNTEAFF. Combining the CDR3 with reference TRBV5-4 and TRBJ1-1 gives the whole variable domain ETGVTQSPTHLIKTRGQQVTLRCSSQSGHNTVSWYQQALGQGPQFIFQYYREEENGRGNFPPRFSGLQFPNYSSELNVNALELDDSALYLCASSFRGNTEAFFGQGTRLTVV.

V and J are TRBV6-4 and TRBJ2-3, with D perhaps matching TRBD1 (6 bases). The CDR3 is 13 residues long. V dropped 6 bases and J dropped 9 bases, with 16 bases sitting between them. Germline-derived CDR1 and CDR2 are MRHNA and SNTAGT. CDR3 nucleotides: TGTGCCAGCAGCCAGGGGTTCAGTGAGACGCAGTATTTT. Translation gives CASSQGFSETQYF.

This sequence joins TRBV11-2 and TRBJ2-7, with D perhaps matching TRBD1 (5 bases). With 4 bases removed from V and 6 bases from J, the gap between germline ends came to 16 bases. Germline assignment: CDR1 SGHAT and CDR2 FQNNGV. The CDR3 has 14 residues. Here the CDR3 DNA reads TGTGCCAGCAGCTCGACAGCTATAGTGGGCGAGCAGTACTTC. Protein product: CASSSTAIVGEQYF.

There are a few counts of this clone. This rearrangement joins TRBV30 to TRBJ1-1; D is uncertain. Trimming cost V 0 bases and J 1 base, with 15 bases left between them. The germline V gene has CDR1 GTSNPN and CDR2 SVGIG (reference sequence). This CDR3 has 16 amino acids. The DNA for the CDR3 is TGTGCCTGGAGTGTTGGGCCCCTAGGGAGGAACACTGAAGCTTTCTTT. Translation gives CAWSVGPLGRNTEAFF.

The chain uses TRBV9 and TRBJ2-6; 10 positions match TRBD1. Germline CDR1 is SGDLS and CDR2 is YYNGEE. The V and J ends lost 0 bases and 9 bases, in that order; junction bases with no gene match: 12. CDR3 length equals 18 residues. CDR3 loop: CASSVATGTGESCNVLTF. The CDR3 DNA sequence: TGTGCCAGCAGCGTAGCTACCGGGACAGGGGAGTCTTGCAACGTCCTGACTTTC.

V usage is TRBV7-2 and J usage is TRBJ2-3, with 7 bases aligning to TRBD2. The germline V gene has CDR1 SGHTA and CDR2 FQGNSA. V lost 1 base and J lost 1; bases outside the gene matches: 5. This CDR3 has 16 amino acids. CDR3 sequence reads: CASSLDPGGGTDTQYF. The CDR3 DNA is TGTGCCAGCAGCTTAGATCCGGGAGGAGGCACAGATACGCAGTATTTT.

The sample holds a few counts of this clone. Other DNA sequences in this sample translate to the same CDR3. This chain uses TRBV6-6 with TRBJ1-3; 8 bases line up with TRBD1. V dropped 2 bases and J dropped 3; count of bases not matched to a gene: 0. The length of the CDR3 is 14 residues. From germline, CDR1 is MNHNY and CDR2 SVGAGI (reference sequence). The CDR3 loop is CASSYGQGGNTIYF. The DNA for the CDR3 is TGTGCCAGCAGTTACGGACAGGGTGGAAACACCATATATTTT.

This chain joins TRBV6-1 and TRBJ1-2; possible D gene TRBD1, 6 bases. This CDR3 comprises 14 residues. V lost 3 bases to trimming and J lost 8 bases, with 16 bases between them. CDR1 is MNHNS and CDR2 is SASEGT in the germline V gene. This CDR3 is CASSETQGSGGYTF. The CDR3 DNA reads TGTGCCAGCAGTGAGACCCAGGGGTCGGGCGGCTACACCTTC.

The V call is TRBV5-6, the J call TRBJ2-7, with a weak D call TRBD1 (6 bases). Germline V gives CDR1 SGHDT, CDR2 YYEEEE. V was cut by 0 bases and J by 3 bases, with 13 bases left in between. The CDR3 runs to 15 residues. The chain's CDR3 is CASSLDVGRGYEQYF. The CDR3 nucleotides read TGTGCCAGCAGCTTGGATGTCGGCAGGGGCTACGAGCAGTACTTC.

With respect to this clone: At one end the junction does not follow the germline gene, possibly because of a read error. This chain connects TRBV27 to TRBJ1-3; 8 bases line up with TRBD1. Germline CDR1 and CDR2: MNHEY and SMNVEV (reference sequence). The CDR3 has 15 residues. Here the CDR3 DNA reads TGTGCCAGCAGGGACGCCGGACAGGGTGGAAACACCACATATTTT. Amino acids: CASRDAGQGGNTTYF.

The chain combines TRBV6-5 with TRBJ1-1; maybe TRBD1 (5 bases). This CDR3 spans 12 amino acids. Germline values: CDR1 MNHEY, CDR2 SVGAGI. V lost 6 bases and J lost 8, with 13 bases in between. In DNA form, the CDR3 reads TGTGCCAGCAGCCGGGGGGACGGGGAAGCTTTCTTT. Translation gives CASSRGDGEAFF.

CDR3: CASSLDGTVSGNTIYF. The CDR3 coding sequence is TGCGCCAGCAGCTTGGACGGGACAGTCTCTGGAAACACCATATATTTT. The chain joins TRBV5-1 to TRBJ1-3, with 7 bases fitting TRBD1. V was clipped by 0 bases and J by 0 bases; unmatched bases: 3. This CDR3 spans 16 amino acids. Germline V gene sequence: CDR1 SGHRS, CDR2 YFSETQ.

V and J are TRBV7-2 and TRBJ2-1; D is ambiguous. This CDR3 has 14 residues. Trimming shortened V by 5 bases and J by 4 bases, and 12 bases separated the two germline ends. The germline gives CDR1 SGHTA, CDR2 FQGNSA. The CDR3 here is CASSPSVAYNEQFF. Written as DNA, the CDR3 is TGTGCCAGCAGCCCCAGCGTAGCTTACAATGAGCAGTTCTTC.

The chain carries TRBV5-1 and TRBJ1-2, with D possibly being TRBD1 (6 bases). The CDR3 covers 14 residues. V was shortened by 7 bases and J by 3 bases, with 16 bases between the two germline ends. In germline, CDR1 is SGHRS, CDR2 YFSETQ. The CDR3 DNA reads TGCGCCAGCTCCGGGGGGGCGACGGACTATGGCTACACCTTC. This sequence encodes CASSGGATDYGYTF.

V usage is TRBV7-8 and J usage is TRBJ2-7; no clear D gene. Germline CDR1 SGHVS, CDR2 FQNEAQ. The CDR3 extends over 13 amino acids. V was clipped by 1 base and J by 6 bases, with 10 bases between them. The CDR3, as DNA: TGTGCCAGCAGCTTAGATCTCTCCGGCGAGCAGTACTTC. The encoded protein is CASSLDLSGEQYF.

This chain uses TRBV4-2 with TRBJ1-1; 10 positions agree with TRBD1. The CDR3 extends over 15 amino acids. Germline assignment: CDR1 LGHNA and CDR2 YNFKEQ. Unmatched junction bases numbered 3, after V lost 4 bases and J lost 1 base. The CDR3 spells CASSLDRGPNTEAFF. CDR3 DNA sequence: TGTGCCAGCAGCCTCGACAGGGGGCCGAACACTGAAGCTTTCTTT.

V gene TRBV4-1 combines with J gene TRBJ2-7; TRBD2 is a possible D gene (5 bases). The germline V and J ends were trimmed by 3 bases and 2 bases, with 17 bases remaining between them. CDR1 is MGHRA, CDR2 YSYEKL, per germline. This CDR3 has 16 amino acids. The CDR3 region is CASSHALSERAYEQYF. CDR3 in DNA: TGCGCCAGCAGCCACGCCCTAAGCGAGAGGGCCTACGAGCAGTACTTC.

The chain links TRBV7-8 to TRBJ2-3; D gene unclear. CDR1 is SGHVS and CDR2 is FQNEAQ in the germline V gene. The CDR3 contains 16 residues. The V gene lost 1 base and the J gene lost 2 bases, with 13 bases spanning the gap. In DNA, the CDR3 is TGTGCCAGCAGCTTAGGTCCCCCCCAATCCACAGATACGCAGTATTTT. Its protein product is CASSLGPPQSTDTQYF.

The genes are TRBV7-3 and TRBJ2-7; 14 bases line up with TRBD2. From germline, CDR1 is SGHTA and CDR2 FQGTGA. The CDR3 spans 18 residues. Trimming at V came to 1 base and at J to 5 bases, leaving 10 bases not matched to a gene. The chain's CDR3 is CASSLSGGTSGRGNEQYF. The CDR3 DNA reads TGTGCCAGCAGCTTAAGTGGGGGGACTAGCGGGAGAGGGAACGAGCAGTACTTC.

The rearrangement uses TRBV5-1 and TRBJ2-7; 8 bases line up with TRBD1. CDR1 is SGHRS and CDR2 is YFSETQ in the germline V gene. The CDR3 loop spans 15 amino acids. Trimming cost V 0 bases and J 0 bases; bases outside gene matches: 2. The CDR3 region has the DNA TGCGCCAGCAGCTTGGGACAGGGGACCTCCTACGAGCAGTACTTC. This gives the protein CASSLGQGTSYEQYF.

The chain couples TRBV2 to TRBJ2-7; a possible D gene is TRBD2 (7 bases). Trimming cost V 5 bases and J 6 bases, with 11 bases left between them. Germline V gene lookup returns CDR1 SNHLY and CDR2 FYNNEI. The CDR3 spans 12 residues. DNA of the CDR3: TGTGCCAGCAGTTGGGAGGGGGGCGAGCAGTACTTC. It encodes CASSWEGGEQYF.

The rearrangement uses TRBV7-3 and TRBJ2-1, with 12 nucleotides matching TRBD2. This CDR3 is built from 15 residues. Germline V gives CDR1 SGHTA, CDR2 FQGTGA. With 3 bases clipped from V and 9 bases from J, the junction kept 6 bases outside the gene matches. DNA of the CDR3: TGTGCCAGCAGCTTGTCTAGCGGGGGGGCCACTGAGCAGTTCTTC. Its translation: CASSLSSGGATEQFF.